One and the same sample provided the 30 T cell receptor beta chains below, sequenced in a study of blood T cell repertoires in COVID-19. The assay was immunoSEQ multiplex PCR, and TCRdb's table has in-frame clones only and misses some. This table holds some 50,000 clones, roughly four fifths found once. Sample: peripheral blood. The receptors derive from a woman of 80 years or more with acute or convalescent COVID-19.

This clone was found once. The chain is built from TRBV10-1 and TRBJ1-5; the match to TRBD1 covers 9 bases. V was clipped by 4 bases and J by 3 bases; unmatched bases: 19. From germline, CDR1 is WNHNN and CDR2 SYGVQD (reference sequence). The CDR3 loop spans 20 amino acids. CDR3 in DNA: TGCGCCAGCAGTGGGGGACCCCGATACCGGGACAGGGAATTCAATCAGCCCCAGCATTTT. This encodes CASSGGPRYRDREFNQPQHF.

This sequence joins TRBV2 and TRBJ2-3; 7 bases are shared with TRBD2. The ends lost 2 bases at V and 4 bases at J; junction bases unmatched: 15. There are 18 residues in the CDR3. Germline CDR1 SNHLY, CDR2 FYNNEI. The CDR3 reads CASSEWRGSLSIADTQYF. CDR3 nucleotides: TGTGCCAGCAGTGAATGGCGGGGGAGCCTAAGCATCGCAGATACGCAGTATTTT.

This chain connects TRBV4-2 to TRBJ2-7, with 9 bases lining up with TRBD2. There are 14 residues in the CDR3. With 2 bases clipped from V and 2 bases from J, the junction kept 1 base outside the gene matches. Per germline, CDR1 LGHNA and CDR2 YNFKEQ. CDR3 nucleotide sequence: TGTGCCAGCAGCCAACGCGGGGGGGCCTACGAGCAGTACTTC. It specifies CASSQRGGAYEQYF.

The genes are TRBV4-1 and TRBJ1-1; D is ambiguous. Trimming took off 1 base at V and 6 bases at J, with 3 bases between the two ends. The CDR3 has 11 residues. In germline, CDR1 is MGHRA, CDR2 YSYEKL. The CDR3 spells CASSQAAEAFF. The CDR3 coding sequence is TGCGCCAGCAGCCAAGCGGCTGAAGCTTTCTTT.

The V and J genes are TRBV28 and TRBJ1-1, with D possibly being TRBD1 (6 bases). This CDR3 comprises 11 residues. CDR1 and CDR2 (germline): MDHEN, SYDVKM. V lost 5 bases and J lost 11, with 12 bases in between. The CDR3 region is CASSLRGYAFF. CDR3 sequence (DNA): TGTGCCAGCAGTCTGAGGGGGTACGCTTTCTTT.

This rearrangement joins TRBV29-1 to TRBJ2-7, with TRBD2 matching 11 bases. This CDR3 has 13 residues. The junction had 8 bases not matched to a gene; V was cut back by 7 bases and J by 6 bases. Germline CDR1 reads SQVTM; CDR2 reads ANQGSEA. The CDR3 coding sequence is TGCAGCGCCACCTCCCTAGCGGGAGGCGAGCAGTACTTC. It specifies CSATSLAGGEQYF.

This chain joins TRBV3-1 (or the pseudogene TRBV3-2) and TRBJ1-6; 8 nucleotides match TRBD1. V gave up 4 bases and J gave up 10 bases; unmatched junction bases: 21. Germline V gene sequence: CDR1 LGHDT, CDR2 YNNKEL (reference sequence). The CDR3 runs 19 residues. In DNA form, the CDR3 reads TGTGCCAGCAGCCCGCAAGTTTTAAACGAAGGGACAGGTCGGTCACCCCTCCACTTT. Its protein is CASSPQVLNEGTGRSPLHF.

J is TRBJ2-5 and V is TRBV30; tentative D call: TRBD1 (8 bases). The CDR3 consists of 16 residues. V was shortened by 3 bases and J by 5 bases, with 22 bases between the two germline ends. Germline V CDR1 and CDR2: GTSNPN, SVGIG (reference sequence). The CDR3 DNA reads TGTGCCTGGAGCGCGAACAGGGGGGGAGAGAGGGAGACCCAGTACTTC. Translated: CAWSANRGGERETQYF.

The V call is TRBV9, the J call TRBJ2-1, with 10 bases that match TRBD2. The CDR3 is made up of 18 amino acids. Germline V gene lookup returns CDR1 SGDLS and CDR2 YYNGEE. V was pared by 0 bases and J by 0 bases, with 6 bases of the junction left unmatched. This chain's CDR3 is CASSVGSSGRVSYNEQFF. CDR3 in DNA: TGTGCCAGCAGCGTAGGTTCGAGCGGGAGGGTCTCCTACAATGAGCAGTTCTTC.

V is TRBV5-1 and J is TRBJ2-5, with unresolved D. V was cut by 2 bases and J by 0 bases, with 2 bases left in between. Germline-derived CDR1 and CDR2 are SGHRS and YFSETQ. The CDR3 runs 12 residues. CDR3 amino acids: CASSFNQETQYF. As DNA, the CDR3 is TGCGCCAGCAGCTTCAACCAAGAGACCCAGTACTTC.

The chain is built from TRBV7-3 and TRBJ1-2; D gene ambiguous. In germline, CDR1 is SGHTA, CDR2 FQGTGA. CDR3 length: 13 amino acids. The V end was cut by 0 bases, the J end by 10 bases, with 12 bases between. The CDR3 protein is CASSLTIGDAYTF. The CDR3 DNA reads as TGTGCCAGCAGCTTAACGATAGGAGACGCCTACACCTTC.

V gene TRBV7-3 combines with J gene TRBJ1-5; D uncertain. Germline CDR1 is SGHTA and CDR2 is FQGTGA. Trimming took off 2 bases at V and 5 bases at J, with 13 bases between the two ends. The CDR3 consists of 15 residues. The CDR3 coding sequence is TGTGCCAGCAGCTTATCCCCTCGAGCGGATCAGCCCCAGCATTTT. Its protein product is CASSLSPRADQPQHF.

The chain has TRBV2 and TRBJ1-5, with 10 bases identical to TRBD1. In germline, CDR1 is SNHLY, CDR2 FYNNEI. This CDR3 is built from 15 residues. V was clipped by 7 bases and J by 2 bases; unmatched bases: 5. The CDR3 sequence is CASNPGTGGNQPQHF. CDR3 coding DNA: TGTGCCAGCAATCCCGGGACAGGGGGCAATCAGCCCCAGCATTTT.

About this clone itself: Germline is not matched at one junction end, which may reflect a read error. The chain links TRBV6-6 to TRBJ2-7; 7 nucleotides match TRBD2. Germline V CDR1 and CDR2: MNHNY, SVGAGI (reference sequence). CDR3 length: 15 amino acids. The CDR3 bases are TGTACCAGCAGCCCCCACGGGGCGGGAGAAAACGAGCAGTACTTC. Its translation is CTSSPHGAGENEQYF.

The V gene is TRBV7-8, the J gene TRBJ2-7; weak D call: TRBD1 (6 bases). The CDR3 spans 13 residues. Looked up from germline, CDR1 is SGHVS and CDR2 is FQNEAQ. Trimming took off 5 bases at V and 3 bases at J, with 11 bases between the two ends. CDR3 amino acids: CASSKGQNYEQYF. As DNA, the CDR3 is TGTGCCAGCAGCAAGGGACAAAACTACGAGCAGTACTTC.

This chain connects TRBV19 to TRBJ2-7; D is uncertain. CDR3 size: 13 residues. With 4 bases removed from V and 4 bases from J, the gap between germline ends came to 11 bases. Germline V gene sequence: CDR1 LNHDA, CDR2 SQIVND (reference sequence). This CDR3 is CASSSGSFYEQYF. The CDR3 DNA is TGTGCCAGTAGTAGCGGCAGCTTTTACGAGCAGTACTTC.

V usage is TRBV2 and J usage is TRBJ2-2, with D perhaps matching TRBD1 (6 bases). The CDR3 length is 15 residues. In germline, CDR1 is SNHLY, CDR2 FYNNEI. The V end lost 7 bases, the J end lost 4 bases, and 16 bases lay between the germline ends. CDR3 region: CASKVWSGATGELFF. The DNA of the CDR3 is TGTGCCAGCAAAGTGTGGTCAGGGGCCACCGGGGAGCTGTTTTTT.

This rearrangement joins TRBV28 to TRBJ1-1, with D unresolved. Trimming left V 7 bases short and J 10 bases short, with 16 bases between. The CDR3 has 12 residues. Germline lookup yields CDR1 MDHEN and CDR2 SYDVKM. The CDR3 reads CASIPKGGRAFF. As DNA, the CDR3 is TGTGCCAGCATCCCCAAAGGCGGGAGAGCTTTCTTT. The variable domain in full, with the rest retrieved from reference TRBV28 and TRBJ1-1, is DVKVTQSSRYLVKRTGEKVFLECVQDMDHENMFWYRQDPGLGLRLIYFSYDVKMKEKGDIPEGYSVSREKKERFSLILESASTNQTSMYLCASIPKGGRAFFGQGTRLTVV.

The genes are TRBV6-6 and TRBJ1-2; TRBD1 matches at 8 bases. The CDR3 is 15 residues long. Looked up from germline, CDR1 is MNHNY and CDR2 is SVGAGI (reference sequence). V shed 2 bases and J 7 bases; nucleotides not matched to a gene: 9. The CDR3 protein is CASSYNGQGAGGYTF. The CDR3 nucleotides read TGTGCCAGCAGTTACAATGGGCAGGGGGCTGGTGGCTACACCTTC.

The V call is TRBV6-5, the J call TRBJ1-2, with D possibly matching TRBD1 (6 bases). The CDR3 has 16 residues. Germline V gives CDR1 MNHEY, CDR2 SVGAGI. V was shortened by 0 bases and J by 4 bases, with 15 bases between the two germline ends. The DNA of the CDR3 is TGTGCCAGCAGTTACTCGAGCCCAACAGGGCCCTATGGCTACACCTTC. It encodes CASSYSSPTGPYGYTF.

This clone was seen only once. CDR3 in DNA: TGCGCCAGCAGCTTGGACAGGGGGGGTTACAATGAGCAGTTCTTC. It specifies CASSLDRGGYNEQFF. V usage is TRBV5-1 and J usage is TRBJ2-1; perhaps TRBD1 as D (8 bases). Looked up from germline, CDR1 is SGHRS and CDR2 is YFSETQ. Trimming removed 0 bases at V and 4 bases at J, with 11 bases between. This CDR3 is 15 amino acids long.

The chain carries TRBV2 and TRBJ1-2; 7 positions match TRBD1. The CDR3 is made up of 13 amino acids. CDR1 is SNHLY, CDR2 FYNNEI, per germline. J lost 2 bases, V lost 7 bases, and 4 bases had no gene match. The CDR3 DNA sequence: TGTGCCAGCATTAACAGGGGAAACTATGGCTACACCTTC. As protein: CASINRGNYGYTF.

V is TRBV27 and J is TRBJ1-5; D is uncertain. Germline V gene sequence: CDR1 MNHEY, CDR2 SMNVEV (reference sequence). This CDR3 comprises 13 residues. V shed 5 bases and J shed 0 bases, with 5 bases lying between them. The CDR3 coding sequence is TGTGCCAGCAGTCCCCTTAGCAATCAGCCCCAGCATTTT. It yields the protein CASSPLSNQPQHF.

This clone was counted a single time. J is TRBJ2-3 and V is TRBV19, with TRBD2 identical over 13 bases. The trim removed 4 bases at V and 5 bases at J, leaving 12 bases unmatched. Germline lookup yields CDR1 LNHDA and CDR2 SQIVND (reference sequence). The CDR3 covers 18 residues. The CDR3 protein is CASSTFPGLAGVGDTQYF. CDR3 DNA sequence: TGTGCCAGTAGTACCTTCCCCGGACTAGCGGGAGTAGGAGATACGCAGTATTTT.

This chain uses TRBV12-5 with TRBJ1-1; no reliable D call. Trimming took 2 bases from V and 0 from J, leaving 4 bases between them. Germline-derived CDR1 and CDR2 are LGHNT and FRNRAP. The CDR3 extends over 13 amino acids. This chain's CDR3 is CASGLSMNTEAFF. In nucleotides, the CDR3 is TGTGCTAGTGGTTTGAGCATGAACACTGAAGCTTTCTTT.

The V gene is TRBV6-6, the J gene TRBJ2-2; 12 bases are a match to TRBD2. This CDR3 comprises 18 residues. Germline CDR1 MNHNY, CDR2 SVGAGI (reference sequence). The V and J ends lost 5 bases and 4 bases, in that order; junction bases with no gene match: 11. The CDR3: CASSRSTSGSVGTGELFF. The CDR3 DNA is TGTGCCAGCAGTCGCTCGACTAGCGGGAGTGTTGGCACCGGGGAGCTGTTTTTT.

The CDR3 nucleotides are TGTGCCAGCAGACAGGGGGCGGCGGCTAACTATGGCTACACCTTC. Protein product: CASRQGAAANYGYTF. The rearrangement links TRBV6-5 to TRBJ1-2; 9 bases fit TRBD1. V lost 6 bases to trimming and J lost 0 bases; unmatched junction nucleotides: 5. The CDR3 runs 15 residues. Germline lookup yields CDR1 MNHEY and CDR2 SVGAGI.

The chain joins TRBV11-3 to TRBJ2-2, with 9 positions matching TRBD1. Germline CDR1 and CDR2: SGHNT and YENEEA. The CDR3 has 15 amino acids. V lost 5 bases to trimming and J lost 5 bases; unmatched junction nucleotides: 6. The CDR3 loop is CASSLQGARTGELFF. The CDR3 coding sequence is TGTGCCAGCAGCCTACAGGGGGCGAGGACCGGGGAGCTGTTTTTT.

V and J are TRBV6-1 and TRBJ1-1; the match to TRBD1 covers 9 bases. Germline CDR1 reads MNHNS; CDR2 reads SASEGT. There are 13 residues in the CDR3. The trim removed 2 bases at V and 10 bases at J, leaving 5 bases unmatched. The CDR3: CASSEPGQGPAFF. In nucleotides, the CDR3 is TGTGCCAGCAGTGAACCGGGACAGGGACCAGCTTTCTTT.

The chain carries TRBV10-3 and TRBJ2-3; D is possibly TRBD2 (5 bases). Germline V gene data show CDR1 as ENHRY and CDR2 as SYGVKD. The CDR3 is made up of 16 amino acids. The V end lost 3 bases, the J end lost 1 base, and 14 bases lay between the germline ends. The chain's CDR3 is CAISDSGLLGTDTQYF. The DNA for the CDR3 is TGTGCCATCAGTGACTCGGGGTTATTAGGCACAGATACGCAGTATTTT.